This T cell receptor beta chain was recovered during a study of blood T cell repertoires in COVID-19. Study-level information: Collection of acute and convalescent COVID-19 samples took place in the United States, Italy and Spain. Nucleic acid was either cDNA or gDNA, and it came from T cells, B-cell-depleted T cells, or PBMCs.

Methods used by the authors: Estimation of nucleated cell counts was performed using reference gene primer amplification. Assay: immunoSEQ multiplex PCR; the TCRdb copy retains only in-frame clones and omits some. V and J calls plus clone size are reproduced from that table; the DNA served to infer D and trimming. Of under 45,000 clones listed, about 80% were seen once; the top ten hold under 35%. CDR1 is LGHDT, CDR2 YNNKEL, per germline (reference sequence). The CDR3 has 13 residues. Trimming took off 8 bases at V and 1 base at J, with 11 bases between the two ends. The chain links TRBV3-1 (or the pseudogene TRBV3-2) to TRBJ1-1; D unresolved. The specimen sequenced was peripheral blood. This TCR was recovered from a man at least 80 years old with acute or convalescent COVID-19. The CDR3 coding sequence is TGTGCCAGCGCCACGAGGCAGAACACTGAAGCTTTCTTT. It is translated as CASATRQNTEAFF.